This T cell receptor (beta chain) is from a study of blood T cells in healthy people across ages. Study findings and constraints: Versus aged donors, long-lived donors had higher diversity and more naive CD4+ cells.

Notes on this clonotype: As yet, its antigen is unknown.

V lost 5 bases and J lost 3, with 17 bases in between. The CDR3 loop spans 15 amino acids. The V gene's germline CDR1 is SEHNR and CDR2 FQNEAQ (reference sequence). Healthy Caucasian individuals from Russia aged roughly 6 to 100 were enrolled as donors. Alongside a J-beta primer mix, a sample-barcoded 5' primer served in a second PCR lasting roughly 6 to 11 cycles. Tags on each cDNA molecule came from a template-switch adaptor with 12 random nucleotides. MiXCR was run by TCRdb on the 5' RACE reads, yielding one entry per CDR3 protein. Of around 1.5 million distinct CDR3 sequences in the sample, approximately 60% were seen once.

The V call is TRBV7-9, the J call TRBJ2-7, with a weak D call TRBD2 (5 bases). This receptor was identified in a man younger than 35 in good health. Material for sequencing was blood. The CDR3 here is CASSPQRAPIYEQYF. Here the CDR3 DNA reads TGTGCCAGCAGCCCCCAGAGGGCCCCAATCTACGAGCAGTACTTC. The full variable domain, with the rest looked up from reference TRBV7-9 and TRBJ2-7, is DTGVSQNPRHKITKRGQNVTFRCDPISEHNRLYWYRQTLGQGPEFLTYFQNEAQLEKSRLLSDRFSAERPKGSFSTLEIQRTEQGDSAMYLCASSPQRAPIYEQYFGPGTRLTVT.